The TCR beta chain described here comes from a study of blood T cells in healthy people across ages. Overall study findings and caveats: A roughly linear age-dependent decrease characterized TCR beta diversity per million T cells. From one million sequenced T cells, diversity estimates were lower bounds. Comparison with aged donors showed that long-lived donors had more naive CD4+ cells and higher diversity.

The authors ran a second PCR of roughly 6 to 12 cycles using a sample-barcoded 5' primer and a J-beta primer mix. A single record per CDR3 protein comes from TCRdb applying MiXCR to the 5' RACE reads. Of 600,000 or so distinct CDR3 sequences in the sample, 25% to 35% were seen once. Worth noting for this clonotype: What it binds is unknown. At one boundary the junction diverges from the germline segment, which might be a read error.

Samples each had at least 6 micrograms of total RNA extracted. The sequencing sample was made of blood. The sequence was collected from a woman older than 75 in good health.

CDR3 in amino acids: CASSKQANTEAFF. The CDR3 nucleotides are TGTGCTAGCAGCAAACAAGCGAACACTGAAGCTTTCTTT. The V call is TRBV7-7, the J call TRBJ1-1; D is unresolved. The CDR3 contains 13 residues. From germline, CDR1 is SSHAT and CDR2 FNYEAQ (reference sequence).